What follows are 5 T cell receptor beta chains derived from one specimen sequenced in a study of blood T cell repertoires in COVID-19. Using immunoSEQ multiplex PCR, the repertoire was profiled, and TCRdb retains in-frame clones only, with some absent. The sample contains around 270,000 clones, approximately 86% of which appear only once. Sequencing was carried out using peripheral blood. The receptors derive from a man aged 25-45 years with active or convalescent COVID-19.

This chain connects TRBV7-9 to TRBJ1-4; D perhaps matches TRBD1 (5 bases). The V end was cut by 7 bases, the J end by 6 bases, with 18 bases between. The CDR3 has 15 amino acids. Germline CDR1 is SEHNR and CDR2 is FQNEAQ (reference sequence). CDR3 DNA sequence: TGTGCCAGCAACTACTGGGGGACTCGGGATGAAAAACTGTTTTTT. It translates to CASNYWGTRDEKLFF.

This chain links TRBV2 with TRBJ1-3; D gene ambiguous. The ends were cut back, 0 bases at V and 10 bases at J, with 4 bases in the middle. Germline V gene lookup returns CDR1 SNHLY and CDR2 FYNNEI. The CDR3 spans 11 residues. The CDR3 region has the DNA TGTGCCAGCAGTGAAGCTTCGACCATATATTTT. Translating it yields CASSEASTIYF.

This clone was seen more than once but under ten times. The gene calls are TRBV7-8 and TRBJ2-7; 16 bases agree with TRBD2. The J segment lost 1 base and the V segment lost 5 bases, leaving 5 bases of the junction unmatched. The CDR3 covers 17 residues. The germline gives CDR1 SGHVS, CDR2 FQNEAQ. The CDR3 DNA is TGTGCCAGCAGCCCGGGGACTAGCGGGGGGGCGTCCTACGAGCAGTACTTC. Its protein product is CASSPGTSGGASYEQYF.

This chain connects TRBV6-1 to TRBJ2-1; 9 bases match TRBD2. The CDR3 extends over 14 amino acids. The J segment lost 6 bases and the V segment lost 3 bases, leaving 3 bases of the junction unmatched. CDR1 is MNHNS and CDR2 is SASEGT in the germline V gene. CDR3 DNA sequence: TGTGCCAGCAGTGAGGGCGGGGGGGCCAATGAGCAGTTCTTC. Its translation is CASSEGGGANEQFF.

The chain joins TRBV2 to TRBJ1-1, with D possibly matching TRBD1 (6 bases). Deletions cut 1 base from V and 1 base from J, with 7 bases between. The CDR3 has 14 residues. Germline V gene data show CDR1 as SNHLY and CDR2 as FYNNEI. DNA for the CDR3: TGTGCCAGCAGTGAAGAAGGGGGGAACACTGAAGCTTTCTTT. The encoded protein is CASSEEGGNTEAFF.